The 18 T cell receptor beta chains listed next were all sequenced from one sample in a study of blood T cell repertoires in COVID-19. The data were produced by immunoSEQ multiplex PCR, yet TCRdb's version contains in-frame clones alone and is incomplete. Among fewer than 250,000 clones listed, 65% to 85% were seen once. Sequenced sample: PBMCs or T cells enriched from blood (not recorded which). Receptors were obtained from a woman in her twenties or thirties who had been exposed to COVID-19.

J is TRBJ2-3 and V is TRBV2; D is perhaps TRBD2 (6 bases). The V and J ends lost 0 bases and 6 bases respectively, with 13 bases between them. The germline CDR1 and CDR2 sequences are SNHLY and FYNNEI. CDR3 size: 15 residues. The CDR3 nucleotides are TGTGCCAGCAGTGAAGCGCTTCCGGGGGAGGATACGCAGTATTTT. Encoded protein: CASSEALPGEDTQYF.

The chain uses TRBV27 and TRBJ1-6; 7 nucleotides line up with TRBD1. The germline gives CDR1 MNHEY, CDR2 SMNVEV (reference sequence). The CDR3 contains 13 residues. The V gene end was trimmed by 6 bases and the J gene end by 9 bases; junction bases not matched to a gene: 5. This CDR3 reads CASRAGGSSPLHF. CDR3 bases: TGTGCCAGCAGGGCAGGGGGGTCTTCACCCCTCCACTTT.

The gene calls are TRBV25-1 and TRBJ2-7; possibly TRBD2 for D (6 bases). This CDR3 region has 15 residues. Germline V lookup: CDR1 MGHDK, CDR2 SYGVNS. V lost 6 bases and J 0 bases, leaving 15 bases between the germline ends. The CDR3, as DNA: TGTGCCAGCAGCACTCATCTAGCGTACTCCTACGAGCAGTACTTC. This sequence encodes CASSTHLAYSYEQYF.

The genes are TRBV19 and TRBJ2-5, with TRBD2 matching over 10 bases. CDR3 size: 15 residues. V was pared by 5 bases and J by 1 base, with 4 bases of the junction left unmatched. Germline CDR1 is LNHDA and CDR2 is SQIVND (reference sequence). CDR3 protein: CASSPLAGAQETQYF. In nucleotides, the CDR3 is TGTGCCAGTAGTCCCCTAGCGGGGGCCCAAGAGACCCAGTACTTC.

J is TRBJ1-4 and V is TRBV30; D possibly corresponds to TRBD1 (6 bases). The CDR3 has 14 amino acids. Germline-derived CDR1 and CDR2 are GTSNPN and SVGIG (reference sequence). V gave up 8 bases and J gave up 0 bases, with 13 bases separating them. The CDR3 is CARGTQATNEKLFF. The CDR3 nucleotides read TGTGCCAGGGGGACACAAGCAACTAATGAAAAACTGTTTTTT.

DNA of the CDR3: TGTGCCAGCAGTTATCAGGAGACCCAGTACTTC. It is translated as CASSYQETQYF. This chain links TRBV6-2 or TRBV6-3 with TRBJ2-5; the D is unclear. V was clipped by 3 bases and J by 5 bases, with 4 bases between them. CDR3 length equals 11 residues. The germline V gene encodes CDR1 MNHEY and CDR2 SVGEGT.

The chain recombines TRBV5-6 with TRBJ2-5; 14 nucleotides agree with TRBD2. The germline CDR1 and CDR2 sequences are SGHDT and YYEEEE. With V trimmed by 4 bases and J by 10 bases, 12 bases remained unmatched. The CDR3 extends over 16 amino acids. The CDR3 loop reads CASSRLPGLAGVGQYF. DNA of the CDR3: TGTGCCAGCAGCCGGCTTCCGGGACTAGCGGGGGTTGGCCAGTACTTC.

This chain joins TRBV7-9 and TRBJ1-4; 9 bases agree with TRBD1. The CDR3 is made up of 14 amino acids. Germline V gives CDR1 SEHNR, CDR2 FQNEAQ (reference sequence). V gave up 5 bases and J gave up 4 bases; unmatched junction bases: 2. CDR3 residues: CASSVTGGNEKLFF. Written as DNA, the CDR3 is TGTGCCAGCAGCGTGACAGGGGGTAATGAAAAACTGTTTTTT.

This sequence joins TRBV29-1 and TRBJ2-5; D gene unclear. Trimming cost V 3 bases and J 5 bases, with 13 bases left between them. This CDR3 spans 13 amino acids. Germline V CDR1 and CDR2: SQVTM, ANQGSEA. This CDR3 is CSVERSRKETQYF. In DNA, the CDR3 is TGCAGCGTTGAGAGGTCGCGGAAGGAGACCCAGTACTTC.

The V call is TRBV4-2, the J call TRBJ1-1, with a possible D match to TRBD1 (6 bases). In germline, CDR1 is LGHNA, CDR2 YNFKEQ. Trimming removed 4 bases at V and 3 bases at J, with 15 bases between. The CDR3 totals 15 residues. The CDR3 loop reads CASSLMREGDTEAFF. DNA for the CDR3: TGTGCCAGCAGCCTTATGAGGGAGGGGGACACTGAAGCTTTCTTT.

This clone was seen a handful of times. Written as DNA, the CDR3 is TGCGCCAGCAGCCAATTGAGGGGGATACAGAGTGAAAAACTGTTTTTT. This translates into CASSQLRGIQSEKLFF. This chain uses TRBV4-1 with TRBJ1-4, with D maybe TRBD1 (6 bases). Trimming stripped 2 bases from V and 7 bases from J, with 17 bases between. The CDR3 runs 16 residues. Germline loops: CDR1 MGHRA, CDR2 YSYEKL.

This chain connects TRBV24-1 to TRBJ1-2; D remains unclear. V was pared by 8 bases and J by 3 bases, with 18 bases between. The germline gives CDR1 KGHDR, CDR2 SFDVKD. The CDR3 totals 15 residues. CDR3 coding DNA: TGTGCCACCATCGTCGATACGTCGGAGGACTATGGCTACACCTTC. This translates into CATIVDTSEDYGYTF.

The gene calls are TRBV6-4 and TRBJ2-3; TRBD2 agrees at 7 bases. Germline trimming cut 3 bases from V and 2 bases from J; bases unmatched to any gene: 11. The CDR3 covers 17 residues. Germline CDR1 reads MRHNA; CDR2 reads SNTAGT. The CDR3 sequence: CASSDRGLVHITDTQYF. DNA of the CDR3: TGTGCCAGCAGTGATCGCGGACTAGTTCATATCACAGATACGCAGTATTTT.

The chain combines TRBV15 with TRBJ2-1, with a possible D match to TRBD1 (6 bases). Germline V gene lookup returns CDR1 LNHNV and CDR2 YYDKDF (reference sequence). CDR3 size: 18 residues. Trimming stripped 1 base from V and 5 bases from J, with 21 bases between. The CDR3 sequence is CATSRGRVIGGQDNEQFF. The CDR3 DNA is TGTGCCACCAGCAGAGGTCGAGTAATAGGGGGTCAGGACAATGAGCAGTTCTTC.

The J gene is TRBJ1-2, the V gene TRBV6-5; 9 bases are a match to TRBD1. The length of the CDR3 is 15 residues. Trimming took 6 bases from V and 5 from J; bases not matched to a gene: 10. CDR1 is MNHEY and CDR2 is SVGAGI in the germline V gene. The CDR3 region is CASRVQGARGYGYTF. CDR3 DNA sequence: TGTGCCAGCAGAGTACAGGGGGCGCGGGGGTATGGCTACACCTTC.

This chain joins TRBV6-5 and TRBJ1-2; D may be TRBD1 (5 bases). Trimming took off 0 bases at V and 8 bases at J, with 13 bases between the two ends. Per germline, CDR1 MNHEY and CDR2 SVGAGI. The CDR3 is 14 amino acids. The CDR3 is CASSYSVTAGGYTF. CDR3 nucleotide sequence: TGTGCCAGCAGTTACTCGGTGACAGCCGGGGGCTACACCTTC.

The chain recombines TRBV12-3 or TRBV12-4 with TRBJ2-1, with TRBD1 matching over 8 bases. This CDR3 has 12 residues. V shed 6 bases and J 6 bases; nucleotides not matched to a gene: 1. The CDR3 protein is CASRQGGNEQFF. CDR3 DNA: TGTGCCAGCAGACAGGGGGGCAATGAGCAGTTCTTC.

In regard to this clone: The sample holds other DNA sequences that translate to the same CDR3. The chain joins TRBV27 to TRBJ1-1; 7 bases align to TRBD1. V shed 5 bases and J 0 bases; nucleotides not matched to a gene: 3. CDR1 and CDR2 from the germline V gene are MNHEY and SMNVEV (reference sequence). The CDR3 runs 14 residues. Written as DNA, the CDR3 is TGTGCCAGCAGTCCCGGGACAGTGAACACTGAAGCTTTCTTT. This codes for CASSPGTVNTEAFF.